Listed below are T cell receptor beta chains from one sample, sequenced in a study of CXCR3-negative and CXCR3-positive naive CD8 T cells. Using the 5' RACE reads, TCRdb records one entry per CDR3 protein without DNA. This table holds about 130,000 distinct CDR3 sequences. Material: naive CXCR3- CD8+ T cells from blood. Receptor source: a human donor in good health. Some clones in this sample may be carry-over from other donors' samples. Both conserved end residues are part of each CDR3. Fields, in order: V gene, J gene, CDR3 protein.

>TRBV29-1|TRBJ2-5
CSGRDRQETQYF
>TRBV28|TRBJ2-3
CASSLDQIQGDTQYF
>TRBV7-2|TRBJ1-6
CASSPGTLNWVLHF
>TRBV3-1|TRBJ2-2
CASSQPSRGTGELFF
>TRBV15|TRBJ2-5
CATSSRTGTQETQYF
>TRBV2|TRBJ1-1
CASSEEGADTEAFF
>TRBV28|TRBJ2-2
CASSFRGPNTGELFF
>TRBV6-2/TRBV6-3|TRBJ2-7
CASSYGTSGYEQYF
>TRBV29-1|TRBJ2-4
CSVELRGIPIQYF
>TRBV7-9|TRBJ1-1
CASSAWTGGGTEAFF
>TRBV2|TRBJ2-7
CASSGRGEQYF
>TRBV7-9|TRBJ2-7
CASSPPRGGYEQYF
>TRBV29-1|TRBJ2-1
CSVQGVSYNEQFF
>TRBV7-8|TRBJ2-1
CASSSAPSPEQFF
>TRBV3-1|TRBJ2-7
CASSQDLTSYEQYF
>TRBV13|TRBJ2-3
CASSSTSGGVDTQYF